A selection of T cell receptor beta chains follows, all from one sample in a study of cytomegalovirus exposure and HLA in healthy donors. Clones were read by immunoSEQ multiplex PCR, and TCRdb kept only the in-frame ones, dropping some. The sample holds roughly 100,000 clones; approximately 72% are singletons and the top ten take under 4%. The sequenced material came from PBMCs. The receptors derive from a woman aged 40 to 50 in good health and CMV-seronegative. The CDR3 runs from the conserved cysteine through the conserved F or W. A D gene is named only where the DNA matches it firmly. Size is omitted from some rows. Given values are once, few, many or a class for expanded clones.

TRBJ2-3 TRBD2 TRBV5-1 few 14 TGCGCCAGCAGCTGGGGACTAGCAGAAGATACGCAGTATTTT CASSWGLAEDTQYF
TRBJ2-7 TRBD2 TRBV5-1 few 15 TGCGCCAGCAGCTTAGCGGGAGGTCCCGGAAACGAGCAGTACTTC CASSLAGGPGNEQYF
TRBJ2-3 . TRBV2 . 16 TGTGCCAGCACCGAAAGGACTGGGAGACCCACAGATACGCAGTATTTT CASTERTGRPTDTQYF
TRBJ1-2 . TRBV28 once 14 TGTGCCAGCAGTTTAAAACCAGGCCCCTCTGGCTACACCTTC CASSLKPGPSGYTF
TRBJ2-1 TRBD1 TRBV6-5 . 16 TGTGCCAGCAGTTACCAAACAGGGGGCGGGTACAATGAGCAGTTCTTC CASSYQTGGGYNEQFF
TRBJ1-3 TRBD1 TRBV2 few 15 TGTGCCAGCAGTGGTGGACAGGGCCCTAGAAACACCATATATTTT CASSGGQGPRNTIYF
TRBJ2-2 TRBD1 TRBV5-1 few 17 TGCGCCAGCAGCTTTGGTCGGAGACAGGGGAACACCGGGGAGCTGTTTTTT CASSFGRRQGNTGELFF
TRBJ2-7 TRBD2 TRBV28 . 17 TGTGCCAGCAGTGGCGTGGGACTAGCGGGGAGCTCCTACGAGCAGTACTTC CASSGVGLAGSSYEQYF
TRBJ2-2 . TRBV28 . 15 TGTGCCAGCAGTTTGGGCAGGGCAAACACCGGGGAGCTGTTTTTT CASSLGRANTGELFF
TRBJ2-3 TRBD2 TRBV27 . 14 TGTGCCAGCTTCCGAGCGGGAGTTGATGATACGCAGTATTTT CASFRAGVDDTQYF
TRBJ2-7 TRBD1 TRBV13 . 16 TGTGCCAGCAGCAAGACAGGGGGTGGTCTATCCTACGAGCAGTACTTC CASSKTGGGLSYEQYF
TRBJ2-7 . TRBV21-1 . 19 TGTGCCAGCAGCAACGACGGGCCTAGCGGGAGGGCGTTTACCTACGAGCAGTACTTC CASSNDGPSGRAFTYEQYF
TRBJ1-2 . TRBV7-9 . 17 TGTGCCAGCACCGACCCTAGTCAGGGTACCTCTAACTATGGCTACACCTTC CASTDPSQGTSNYGYTF
TRBJ1-3 . TRBV5-5 . 12 TGTGCCAGCAGCTTAATGGGAGACACCATATATTTT CASSLMGDTIYF
TRBJ1-1 TRBD1 TRBV2 few 13 TGTGCCGGCTCGACAGGGCCTAACACTGAAGCTTTCTTT CAGSTGPNTEAFF
TRBJ1-1 . TRBV29-1 once 12 TGCAGCGTACGAGACAGTATTACTGAAGCTTTCTTT CSVRDSITEAFF
TRBJ2-1 TRBD2 TRBV7-9 . 13 TGTGCCAGCCTGGGGCTAGCGGGAGTTGAGCAGTTCTTC CASLGLAGVEQFF
TRBJ2-3 . TRBV7-9 . 18 TGTGCCAGCAGCTTAGATCGAATAGCATATCGTAGCACAGATACGCAGTATTTT CASSLDRIAYRSTDTQYF
TRBJ1-1 TRBD1 TRBV27 few 16 TGTGCCAGCAGACGAAACGGGGTGTGGCAGGGGGGCGAAGCTTTCTTT CASRRNGVWQGGEAFF
TRBJ2-7 TRBD2 TRBV5-1 few 15 TGCGCCAGCAGCTTGCTTGGCGGGAGCGTATACGAGCAGTACTTC CASSLLGGSVYEQYF
TRBJ1-1 . TRBV7-9 . 11 TGTGCCAGCAGCTCCCTTTTAGAAGCTTTCTTT CASSSLLEAFF
TRBJ2-5 TRBD1 TRBV6-4 . 16 TGTGCCAGCAGTGACTCTTCGACAGGGGGTCCAGAGACCCAGTACTTC CASSDSSTGGPETQYF
TRBJ2-5 TRBD1 TRBV10-3 . 15 TGTGCCTCCGGGTCCGGGACAGGGGTCGAGGAGACCCAGTACTTC CASGSGTGVEETQYF
TRBJ2-7 TRBD2 TRBV28 . 15 TGTGCCAGCAGTTTTCCCGGGACTAGACTCTACGAGCAGTACTTC CASSFPGTRLYEQYF
TRBJ2-1 . TRBV10-3 . 13 TGTGCCATCAGTCGAGTTGTGGGGCAGGAGCAGTTCTTC CAISRVVGQEQFF
TRBJ2-7 TRBD1 TRBV10-2 . 13 TGCGCCAGCAACCCAGGGGGCTCCTACGAGCAGTACTTC CASNPGGSYEQYF
TRBJ1-3 . TRBV28 few 12 TGTGCCAGCAGTTTAGAGGGAGCTACCGTGCGTTTT CASSLEGATVRF
TRBJ1-1 TRBD1 TRBV10-1 . 13 TGCGCCAGCAGTGCCGGGACAGCCCGAAGAGCTTTCTTT CASSAGTARRAFF
TRBJ1-5 TRBD1 TRBV11-2 once 15 TGTGCCAGCAGTTCCGGGACAGGGTATGATCAGCCCCAGCATTTT CASSSGTGYDQPQHF
TRBJ1-6 TRBD1 TRBV13 . 16 TGTGCCAGCAGCTCCCAGGACAGGGGGCAGGTCTCACCCCTCCACTTT CASSSQDRGQVSPLHF
TRBJ1-2 . TRBV10-3 . 14 TGTGCCATCAGTGAGTCGAACAGTAACTATGGCTACACCTTC CAISESNSNYGYTF
TRBJ2-7 . TRBV2 . 15 TGTGCCAGCAGTGGACGGACTACCACAACCTACGAGCAGTACTTC CASSGRTTTTYEQYF
TRBJ2-2 . TRBV7-3 few 14 TGTGCCAGCAGCTTAGGGAGCCCCACCGGGGAGCTGTTTTTT CASSLGSPTGELFF
TRBJ2-3 . TRBV7-7 . 14 TGTGCTAGCAGCTTACGACGAGGAACAGATACGCAGTATTTT CASSLRRGTDTQYF
TRBJ2-7 . TRBV21-1 . 13 TGTGCCAGCGGGACTAGCCTACACTACGAGCAGTACTTC CASGTSLHYEQYF
TRBJ2-1 . TRBV7-2 few 14 TGTGCCAGCAGCTTATCTAGTATGCGCAATGAGCAGTTCTTC CASSLSSMRNEQFF
TRBJ1-1 . TRBV11-1 few 15 TGTGCCAGCACCCCAGGAGGGGTTTGGGGAACTGAAGCTTTCTTT CASTPGGVWGTEAFF
TRBJ1-1 . TRBV28 . 14 TGTGCCAGCAGTCATCTAGACAGTAACACTGAAGCTTTCTTT CASSHLDSNTEAFF
TRBJ2-6 . TRBV6-4 . 16 TGTGCCAGCAGTGACTTGACTTCCTCTGGGGCCAACGTCCTGACTTTC CASSDLTSSGANVLTF
TRBJ1-2 TRBD1 TRBV7-8 . 15 TGTGCCAGCAGCCCCCCTCAACAGGGGGCGAGTGGCTACACCTTC CASSPPQQGASGYTF
TRBJ1-5 . TRBV7-2 . 16 TGTGCCAGCAGCTTAGTAGGGAGTCAGGGCAATCAGCCCCAGCATTTT CASSLVGSQGNQPQHF
TRBJ2-3 TRBD2 TRBV5-1 . 16 TGCGCCAGCGGCCTGACTAGCGGGAGACCCACAGATACGCAGTATTTT CASGLTSGRPTDTQYF
TRBJ2-7 TRBD1 TRBV7-2 . 14 TGTGCCAGCAGCCCGCGGACAGGGGTCTACGAGCAGTACTTC CASSPRTGVYEQYF
TRBJ1-2 TRBD1 TRBV28 . 15 TGTGCCAGCAGTTTTGTGGACAGGGAAGCTGGTGGCTACACCTTC CASSFVDREAGGYTF
TRBJ2-5 TRBD2 TRBV9 . 15 TGTGCCAGCAGCCTTCAGACTAGCGGGAGGGAGACCCAGTACTTC CASSLQTSGRETQYF
TRBJ2-7 TRBD1 TRBV6-1 . 15 TGTGCCTCCTCCTACCCTAGACAGGGCATCAACGAGCAGTACTTC CASSYPRQGINEQYF
TRBJ2-7 TRBD1 TRBV19 . 14 TGTGCCAGTAGTTCCCGGGACAGGGACAACGAGCAGTACTTC CASSSRDRDNEQYF
TRBJ2-5 TRBD2 TRBV29-1 . 13 TGCAGCGTCGGACTAGCGGGGAGAGAGACCCAGTACTTC CSVGLAGRETQYF